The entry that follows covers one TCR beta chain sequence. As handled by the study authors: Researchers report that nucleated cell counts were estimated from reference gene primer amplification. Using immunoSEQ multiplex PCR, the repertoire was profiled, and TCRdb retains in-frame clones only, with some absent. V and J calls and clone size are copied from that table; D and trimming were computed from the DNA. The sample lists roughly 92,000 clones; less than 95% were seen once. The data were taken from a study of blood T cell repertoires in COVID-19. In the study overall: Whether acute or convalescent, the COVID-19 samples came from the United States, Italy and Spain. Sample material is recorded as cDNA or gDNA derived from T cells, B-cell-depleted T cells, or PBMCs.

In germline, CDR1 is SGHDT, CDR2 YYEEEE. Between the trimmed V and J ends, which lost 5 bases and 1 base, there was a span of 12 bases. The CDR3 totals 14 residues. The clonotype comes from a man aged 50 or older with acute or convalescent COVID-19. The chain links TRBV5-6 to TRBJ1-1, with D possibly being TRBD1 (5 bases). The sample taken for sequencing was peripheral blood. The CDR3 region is CASRPRGENTEAFF. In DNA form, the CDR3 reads TGTGCCAGCAGGCCGCGGGGCGAGAACACTGAAGCTTTCTTT.